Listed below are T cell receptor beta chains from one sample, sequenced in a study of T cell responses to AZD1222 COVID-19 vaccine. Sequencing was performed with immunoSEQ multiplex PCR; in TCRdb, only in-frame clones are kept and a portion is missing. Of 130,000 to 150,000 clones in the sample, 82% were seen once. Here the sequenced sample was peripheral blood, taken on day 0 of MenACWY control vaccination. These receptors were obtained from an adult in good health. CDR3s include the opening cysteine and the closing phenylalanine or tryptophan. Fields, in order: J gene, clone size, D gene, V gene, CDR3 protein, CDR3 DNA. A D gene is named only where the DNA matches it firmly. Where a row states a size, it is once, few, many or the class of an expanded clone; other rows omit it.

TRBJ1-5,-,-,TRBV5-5,CASSPSPVGYSNQPQHF,TGTGCCAGCAGCCCGAGTCCAGTGGGATATAGCAATCAGCCCCAGCATTTT
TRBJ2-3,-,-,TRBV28,CASSHLDTQYF,TGTGCCAGCAGTCACTTGGATACGCAGTATTTT
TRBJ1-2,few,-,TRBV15,CATSEGSNYGYTF,TGTGCCACCAGTGAGGGGTCTAACTATGGCTACACCTTC
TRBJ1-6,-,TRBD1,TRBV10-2,CASSDPGQGSSPLHF,TGCGCCAGCAGTGACCCGGGACAGGGTTCTTCACCCCTCCACTTT
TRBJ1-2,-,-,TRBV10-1,CASNQAYGYTF,TGCGCCAGCAATCAGGCCTATGGCTACACCTTC
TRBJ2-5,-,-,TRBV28,CASMGRVQETQYF,TGTGCCAGCATGGGACGGGTCCAAGAGACCCAGTACTTC
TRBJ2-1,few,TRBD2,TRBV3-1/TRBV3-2,CASSQDLPTSGGAYEQFF,TGTGCCAGCAGCCAAGATCTGCCCACTAGCGGGGGGGCATATGAGCAGTTCTTC
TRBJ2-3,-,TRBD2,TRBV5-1,CASSLALAGGADTQYF,TGCGCCAGCAGCTTGGCCCTAGCGGGGGGGGCAGATACGCAGTATTTT
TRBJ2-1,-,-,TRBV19,CASSALGGGNEQFF,TGTGCCAGTAGTGCCCTCGGAGGTGGCAATGAGCAGTTCTTC
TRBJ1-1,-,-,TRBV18,CASSERRRGNTEAFF,TGTGCCAGCTCAGAACGGCGGCGAGGGAACACTGAAGCTTTCTTT
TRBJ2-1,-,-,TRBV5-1,CASSPGYNEQFF,TGCGCCAGCAGCCCGGGTTACAATGAGCAGTTCTTC
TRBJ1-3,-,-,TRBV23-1,CASSQAPGNTIYF,TGCGCCAGCAGTCAAGCGCCCGGAAACACCATATATTTT
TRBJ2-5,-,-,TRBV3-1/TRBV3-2,CASSPSAGETQYF,TGTGCCAGCAGCCCCTCTGCGGGGGAGACCCAGTACTTC
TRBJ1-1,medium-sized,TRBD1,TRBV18,CASSPQDRSPEAFF,TGTGCCAGCTCACCTCAGGACAGGAGCCCTGAAGCTTTCTTT
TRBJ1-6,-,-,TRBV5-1,CASSLGQVGSPLHF,TGCGCCAGCAGCTTGGGTCAGGTCGGCTCACCCCTCCACTTT
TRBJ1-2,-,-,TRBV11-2,CASSSRNYGYTF,TGTGCCAGCAGCTCGAGAAACTATGGCTACACCTTC
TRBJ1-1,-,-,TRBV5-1,CASSSFRRQGWNTEAFF,TGCGCCAGCAGCTCCTTTAGGAGGCAGGGGTGGAACACTGAAGCTTTCTTT
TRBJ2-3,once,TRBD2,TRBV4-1,CASSPGSGRESDTQYF,TGCGCCAGCTCACCAGGGTCCGGGCGGGAGTCAGATACGCAGTATTTT
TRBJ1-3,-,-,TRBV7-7,CAVWGAGTGNTIYF,TGTGCCGTATGGGGGGCAGGCACTGGAAACACCATATATTTT
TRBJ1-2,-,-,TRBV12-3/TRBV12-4,CASSLSSSYGYTF,TGTGCCAGCAGTTTGAGTAGTTCCTATGGCTACACCTTC
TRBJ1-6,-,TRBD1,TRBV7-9,CASSSIEGAKSPLHF,TGTGCCAGCAGTTCCATTGAGGGGGCCAAGTCACCCCTCCACTTT
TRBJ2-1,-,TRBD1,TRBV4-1,CASSQVGTGPHNEQFF,TGCGCCAGCAGCCAAGTTGGGACAGGGCCCCATAATGAGCAGTTCTTC
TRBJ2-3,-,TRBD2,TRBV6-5,CSTSWLGTDTQYF,TGTTCGACTAGCTGGCTTGGCACAGATACGCAGTATTTT
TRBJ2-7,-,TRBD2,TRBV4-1,CASSHGGGAAYEQYF,TGCGCCAGCAGCCATGGCGGGGGGGCGGCATACGAGCAGTACTTC
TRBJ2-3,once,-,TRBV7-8,CASSGPGGFTDTQYF,TGTGCCAGCAGCGGGCCCGGGGGTTTCACAGATACGCAGTATTTT
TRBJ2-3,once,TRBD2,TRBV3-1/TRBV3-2,CASSQVAGGPSTDTQYF,TGTGCCAGCAGCCAAGTAGCGGGGGGGCCGAGCACAGATACGCAGTATTTT
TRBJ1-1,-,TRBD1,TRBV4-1,CASSQADRGTEAFF,TGCGCCAGCAGCCAAGCAGACAGGGGCACTGAAGCTTTCTTT
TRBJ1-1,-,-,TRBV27,CASRRFREGLTEAFF,TGTGCCAGCAGACGGTTCCGTGAGGGGCTCACTGAAGCTTTCTTT
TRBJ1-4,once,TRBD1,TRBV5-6,CASSLVGTAFGNEKLFF,TGTGCCAGCAGCTTGGTCGGGACAGCGTTTGGGAATGAAAAACTGTTTTTT
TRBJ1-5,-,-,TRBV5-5,CASSLRGASNQPQHF,TGTGCCAGCAGCTTAAGGGGGGCTAGCAATCAGCCCCAGCATTTT
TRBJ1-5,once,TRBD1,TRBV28,CVVKQTGDGNQPQHF,TGTGTCGTCAAGCAAACAGGGGACGGCAATCAGCCCCAGCATTTT
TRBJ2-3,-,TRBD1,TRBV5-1,CASSLDGTGTIRGYF,TGCGCCAGCAGCTTGGACGGGACAGGGACGATTCGGGGGTATTTT
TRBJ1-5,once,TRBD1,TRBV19,CASSRDRGNQPQHF,TGTGCCAGTAGCCGGGACAGGGGCAATCAGCCCCAGCATTTT
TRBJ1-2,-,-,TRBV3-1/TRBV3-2,CASSQGGYYGYTF,TGTGCCAGCAGCCAAGGGGGCTACTATGGCTACACCTTC
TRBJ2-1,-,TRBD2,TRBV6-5,CASSYVTSGEQFF,TGTGCCAGCAGTTACGTGACTAGCGGGGAACAGTTCTTC
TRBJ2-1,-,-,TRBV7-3,CASSPTPQGRQFF,TGTGCCAGCAGCCCCACCCCCCAGGGTCGGCAGTTCTTC
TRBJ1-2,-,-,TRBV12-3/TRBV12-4,CASSRTANYGYTF,TGTGCCAGCAGCCGCACTGCGAACTATGGCTACACCTTC
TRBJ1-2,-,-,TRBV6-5,CASSPSPGVTGGYTF,TGTGCCAGCAGCCCCAGCCCCGGGGTGACCGGGGGCTACACCTTC
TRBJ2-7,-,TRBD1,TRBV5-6,CASSFGQAKEYF,TGTGCCAGCAGCTTCGGACAGGCCAAAGAGTACTTC
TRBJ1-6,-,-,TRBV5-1,CASSLAGATNSPLHF,TGCGCCAGCAGCTTGGCCGGGGCTACCAATTCACCCCTCCACTTT
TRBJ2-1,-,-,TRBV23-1,CASSQHASGACNEQFF,TGCGCCAGCAGTCAACACGCCAGCGGCGCTTGCAATGAGCAGTTCTTC
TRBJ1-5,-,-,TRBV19,CASSHGTANQPQHF,TGTGCCAGTAGTCATGGGACGGCCAATCAGCCCCAGCATTTT
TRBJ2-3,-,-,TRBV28,CASSSRQLDTQYF,TGTGCCAGCAGCTCCCGACAGTTGGATACGCAGTATTTT
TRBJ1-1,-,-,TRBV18,CASSPVSRVTEAFF,TGTGCCAGCTCACCCGTTTCGAGGGTCACTGAAGCTTTCTTT
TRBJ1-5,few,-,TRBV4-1,CASSQVDLGFGNQPQHF,TGCGCCAGCAGCCAAGTGGACTTGGGGTTCGGCAATCAGCCCCAGCATTTT
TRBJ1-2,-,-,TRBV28,CASSFKGYGYTF,TGTGCCAGCAGTTTTAAAGGCTATGGCTACACCTTC
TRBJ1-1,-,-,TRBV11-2,CASSSWAQFVGVVTEAFF,TGTGCCAGCAGCTCATGGGCCCAGTTCGTTGGCGTCGTCACTGAAGCTTTCTTT
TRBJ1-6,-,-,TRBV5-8,CASRAPGLTRYNSPLHF,TGTGCCAGCAGGGCCCCGGGACTGACCCGCTATAATTCACCCCTCCACTTT
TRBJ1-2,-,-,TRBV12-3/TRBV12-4,CASSLVAERGYTF,TGTGCCAGCAGTTTAGTGGCTGAACGAGGCTACACCTTC
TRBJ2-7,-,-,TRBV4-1,CASSHHLGGGRVGEQYF,TGCGCCAGCAGCCACCACCTTGGCGGCGGGCGGGTTGGCGAGCAGTACTTC